Following are 26 T cell receptor beta chains from one sample sequenced in a study of T cells after yellow fever vaccination. TCRdb re-analysed the 5' RACE reads in MiXCR, keeping a single row per CDR3 protein. The data contain 300,000 to 350,000 distinct CDR3 sequences, approximately 11% of them singletons. Specimen: CD4+ T cells sorted from PBMCs, collected 45 days after the yellow fever booster vaccination. Receptors originate from a man aged 18 to 30 who received the YFV17D yellow fever vaccine.

The chain links TRBV28 to TRBJ1-2; D is ambiguous. V was cut by 8 bases and J by 6 bases, with 13 bases left in between. Per germline, CDR1 MDHEN and CDR2 SYDVKM. This CDR3 contains 12 residues. CDR3 nucleotides: TGTGCCAGCCGAGGGATAAGTCATGGCTACACCTTC. It yields the protein CASRGISHGYTF.

This clonotype was observed a few times. The chain employs TRBV6-4 and TRBJ1-1, with a possible D match to TRBD1 (5 bases). The V and J ends lost 2 bases and 0 bases respectively, with 13 bases between them. Germline V CDR1 and CDR2: MRHNA, SNTAGT. The CDR3 length is 16 residues. The CDR3 is CASSDPLGDLNTEAFF. For the CDR3, the DNA is TGTGCCAGCAGTGACCCACTAGGGGATTTGAACACTGAAGCTTTCTTT.

This clonotype was counted only a few times. The V call is TRBV5-1, the J call TRBJ1-3; no clear D. Trimming stripped 3 bases from V and 2 bases from J, with 6 bases between. Germline loops: CDR1 SGHRS, CDR2 YFSETQ. This CDR3 is 13 amino acids long. The CDR3: CASSSRPGNTIYF. Here the CDR3 DNA reads TGCGCCAGCAGCTCTCGTCCTGGAAACACCATATATTTT.

Points on this clonotype: This may be a read error: a much more frequent sequence differs by one nucleotide. This chain joins TRBV7-9 and TRBJ2-3, with 7 bases identical to TRBD1. The germline gives CDR1 SEHNR, CDR2 FQNEAQ (reference sequence). V trimming: 3 bases; J trimming: 2 bases; junction bases outside the gene matches: 2. This CDR3 has 14 amino acids. Here the CDR3 reads CASSFGTDTDTQYF. In nucleotides, the CDR3 is TGTGCCAGCAGCTTCGGGACAGACACAGATACGCAGTATTTT.

The sample holds many counts of this clonotype. The V gene is TRBV7-2, the J gene TRBJ1-2; D gene ambiguous. Germline loops: CDR1 SGHTA, CDR2 FQGNSA. Trimming pared 5 bases from V and 7 bases from J, leaving 17 bases between. This CDR3 spans 14 amino acids. The CDR3: CASSPYGSPGGYTF. CDR3 bases: TGTGCCAGCAGCCCCTACGGGAGCCCGGGTGGCTACACCTTC. Full variable domain (remainder filled in from reference TRBV7-2 and TRBJ1-2): GAGVSQSPSNKVTEKGKDVELRCDPISGHTALYWYRQSLGQGLEFLIYFQGNSAPDKSGLPSDRFSAERTGGSVSTLTIQRTQQEDSAVYLCASSPYGSPGGYTFGSGTRLTVV.

Only a few counts were recorded for this clonotype. This chain links TRBV27 with TRBJ1-5; 7 bases map to TRBD1. Germline V gene lookup returns CDR1 MNHEY and CDR2 SMNVEV (reference sequence). The CDR3 spans 13 residues. V dropped 8 bases and J dropped 4; count of bases not matched to a gene: 5. The CDR3 coding sequence is TGTGCCAGCGGTTCACAGGGGAATCAGCCCCAGCATTTT. It translates to CASGSQGNQPQHF.

In this sample, this clonotype turned up many times. This rearrangement joins TRBV28 to TRBJ2-2; D not certain. In germline, CDR1 is MDHEN, CDR2 SYDVKM. The V end was cut by 4 bases, the J end by 4 bases, with 4 bases between. CDR3 size: 12 residues. The CDR3 DNA is TGTGCCAGCAGTTGGGTCACCGGGGAGCTGTTTTTT. It specifies CASSWVTGELFF. The whole variable domain, remainder taken from reference TRBV28 and TRBJ2-2, is DVKVTQSSRYLVKRTGEKVFLECVQDMDHENMFWYRQDPGLGLRLIYFSYDVKMKEKGDIPEGYSVSREKKERFSLILESASTNQTSMYLCASSWVTGELFFGEGSRLTVL.

CDR3 coding DNA: TGTGCCAGCAGCTCCTTCATCTCAGGGACAGATACGCAGTATTTT. This codes for CASSSFISGTDTQYF. The rearrangement joins TRBV7-2 to TRBJ2-3; D perhaps matches TRBD1 (5 bases). The V and J ends lost 4 bases and 3 bases respectively, with 14 bases between them. CDR1 is SGHTA and CDR2 is FQGNSA in the germline V gene. The CDR3 is 15 residues long.

The gene calls are TRBV5-4 and TRBJ2-7; D perhaps matches TRBD1 (6 bases). The CDR3 sequence is 14 residues long. Germline lookup yields CDR1 SGHNT and CDR2 YYREEE (reference sequence). V lost 0 bases, J lost 5 bases, and 12 bases lay in between. CDR3 region: CASSLEQGSDEQYF. The CDR3 coding sequence is TGTGCCAGCAGCTTGGAACAGGGAAGTGACGAGCAGTACTTC. The full variable domain, with the rest looked up from reference TRBV5-4 and TRBJ2-7, is ETGVTQSPTHLIKTRGQQVTLRCSSQSGHNTVSWYQQALGQGPQFIFQYYREEENGRGNFPPRFSGLQFPNYSSELNVNALELDDSALYLCASSLEQGSDEQYFGPGTRLTVT.

This clonotype has a handful of counts. The rearrangement joins TRBV4-3 to TRBJ2-3; 9 nucleotides align to TRBD2. The CDR3 has 17 residues. Per germline, CDR1 LGHNA and CDR2 YSLEER. V was pared by 6 bases and J by 0 bases, with 10 bases of the junction left unmatched. CDR3 in amino acids: CASSLRGGASSTDTQYF. The CDR3 DNA is TGCGCCAGCAGTTTACGCGGGGGGGCATCTAGCACAGATACGCAGTATTTT.

This clonotype has at least ten counts. The rearrangement uses TRBV12-3 or TRBV12-4 and TRBJ1-5; D unclear. Deletions cut 2 bases from V and 0 bases from J, with 11 bases between. This CDR3 has 16 residues. CDR3: CASSLWYRHSNQPQHF. The CDR3 coding sequence is TGTGCCAGCAGTTTATGGTACAGACATAGCAATCAGCCCCAGCATTTT.

This clonotype occurred a few times. The chain has TRBV9 and TRBJ2-3; no clear D. From germline, CDR1 is SGDLS and CDR2 YYNGEE. CDR3 length: 14 residues. Trimming left V 1 base short and J 6 bases short, with 12 bases between. The CDR3 region is CASSVRGAQDTQYF. CDR3 bases: TGTGCCAGCAGCGTAAGAGGAGCCCAGGATACGCAGTATTTT. Full variable domain (remainder filled in from reference TRBV9 and TRBJ2-3): DSGVTQTPKHLITATGQRVTLRCSPRSGDLSVYWYQQSLDQGLQFLIQYYNGEERAKGNILERFSAQQFPDLHSELNLSSLELGDSALYFCASSVRGAQDTQYFGPGTRLTVL.

This clonotype has ten or more counts. The chain combines TRBV9 with TRBJ1-6; D ambiguous. Trimming took 0 bases from V and 10 from J, leaving 8 bases between them. CDR1 is SGDLS, CDR2 YYNGEE, per germline. The CDR3 covers 13 residues. The CDR3 sequence is CASSVDGRSPLHF. The DNA for the CDR3 is TGTGCCAGCAGCGTAGACGGCAGATCACCCCTCCACTTT.

The rearrangement joins TRBV10-3 to TRBJ1-2, with D possibly TRBD1 on 6 matching bases. Germline CDR1 is ENHRY and CDR2 is SYGVKD. The germline V and J ends were trimmed by 10 bases and 7 bases, with 13 bases remaining between them. This CDR3 is built from 11 residues. The CDR3 protein is CATRQESGYTF. The CDR3 DNA reads as TGTGCCACCAGACAGGAGTCTGGCTACACCTTC.

This clonotype was seen repeatedly, ten times or more. The gene calls are TRBV6-1 and TRBJ2-1; TRBD2 might be the D (5 bases). CDR3 length equals 15 residues. Looked up from germline, CDR1 is MNHNS and CDR2 is SASEGT. With 7 bases removed from V and 5 bases from J, the gap between germline ends came to 18 bases. The CDR3 DNA is TGTGCCAGCACCCCCCGACACATGACTAACAATGAGCAGTTCTTC. Its translation is CASTPRHMTNNEQFF.

The genes are TRBV25-1 and TRBJ1-3, with 8 nucleotides matching TRBD1. Germline CDR1 reads MGHDK; CDR2 reads SYGVNS. The CDR3 is 15 residues long. Unmatched junction bases numbered 6, after V lost 8 bases and J lost 0 bases. CDR3 in DNA: TGTGCCAGCGCCCGGACAGGGAGCTCTGGAAACACCATATATTTT. This codes for CASARTGSSGNTIYF.

This clonotype occurred a few times. V gene TRBV30 combines with J gene TRBJ1-1, with 10 bases aligning to TRBD1. Trimming removed 2 bases from V and 8 bases from J; junction bases left unmatched: 5. The CDR3 consists of 13 residues. Per germline, CDR1 GTSNPN and CDR2 SVGIG (reference sequence). In DNA form, the CDR3 reads TGTGCCTGGAGTACAATGGGACAGGGGGAAGCTTTCTTT. Its translation is CAWSTMGQGEAFF. Using reference TRBV30 and TRBJ1-1 for the parts outside the CDR3, the full variable domain is SQTIHQWPATLVQPVGSPLSLECTVEGTSNPNLYWYRQAAGRGLQLLFYSVGIGQISSEVPQNLSASRPQDRQFILSSKKLLLSDSGFYLCAWSTMGQGEAFFGQGTRLTVV.

This clonotype occurred a few times. This chain joins TRBV18 and TRBJ1-4; a weak D match, TRBD1 (6 bases). Germline-derived CDR1 and CDR2 are KGHSH and LQKENI. Between the trimmed V and J ends, which lost 4 bases and 0 bases, there was a span of 24 bases. CDR3 length equals 20 residues. DNA of the CDR3: TGTGCCAGCTCACTATCCCCGGGACACCAAAGCCTTACAACTAATGAAAAACTGTTTTTT. Its translation: CASSLSPGHQSLTTNEKLFF.

This CDR3 is CAISEIRADGYTF. CDR3 nucleotides: TGTGCCATCAGTGAAATTAGGGCAGACGGCTACACCTTC. The chain links TRBV10-3 to TRBJ1-2; D is unclear. The CDR3 runs 13 residues. Trimming shortened V by 3 bases and J by 8 bases, and 13 bases separated the two germline ends. The germline gives CDR1 ENHRY, CDR2 SYGVKD.

Here the CDR3 DNA reads TGTGCCAGCAGCCCCTCGGGGGCAGCAGATACGCAGTATTTT. As protein: CASSPSGAADTQYF. The chain recombines TRBV6-2 or TRBV6-3 with TRBJ2-3; the D call may be TRBD1 or TRBD2 (6 bases each). Between the trimmed V and J ends, which lost 6 bases and 4 bases, there was a span of 14 bases. The CDR3 covers 14 residues. Germline V gene data show CDR1 as MNHEY and CDR2 as SVGEGT.

This clonotype showed up just a few times. V and J are TRBV6-5 and TRBJ2-6; the D is unclear. Trimming cost V 7 bases and J 3 bases, with 7 bases left between them. The CDR3 has 13 amino acids. Germline CDR1 MNHEY, CDR2 SVGAGI. CDR3 amino acids: CASNPDGANVLTF. The CDR3 DNA is TGTGCCAGCAACCCGGATGGGGCCAACGTCCTGACTTTC.

The rearrangement joins TRBV2 to TRBJ2-7; D is unclear. Germline V CDR1 and CDR2: SNHLY, FYNNEI. There are 11 residues in the CDR3. Trimming removed 2 bases from V and 5 bases from J, with 4 bases in between. The CDR3 sequence is CASSEWNEQYF. CDR3 nucleotides: TGTGCCAGCAGTGAATGGAACGAGCAGTACTTC.

The table lists this clonotype with many counts. The gene calls are TRBV12-3 or TRBV12-4 and TRBJ1-1, with D hard to call. The V and J ends lost 3 bases and 1 base respectively, with 6 bases between them. The CDR3 runs 13 residues. CDR3 nucleotide sequence: TGTGCCAGCAGTTTTCCGGGGAACACTGAAGCTTTCTTT. Its translation is CASSFPGNTEAFF.

The chain links TRBV11-2 to TRBJ1-1; 8 bases align to TRBD1. Trimming at V came to 5 bases and at J to 4 bases, leaving 21 bases not matched to a gene. Germline CDR1 and CDR2: SGHAT and FQNNGV. This CDR3 has 19 residues. The CDR3 DNA reads as TGTGCCAGCAGCCACATCCTACGTTACAGGGGGGTTACGGGCACTGAAGCTTTCTTT. It is translated as CASSHILRYRGVTGTEAFF.

This clonotype was seen a few times. The chain links TRBV28 to TRBJ2-5; 11 nucleotides align to TRBD2. This CDR3 spans 14 amino acids. CDR1 and CDR2 from the germline V gene are MDHEN and SYDVKM. V lost 3 bases and J lost 7; bases outside the gene matches: 4. CDR3 in DNA: TGTGCCAGCAGTTTGTTCCTAGCGGGAGGGACCCAGTACTTC. It codes for CASSLFLAGGTQYF.

This clonotype has just a few counts. The chain joins TRBV30 to TRBJ1-1; D ambiguous. Trimming removed 4 bases from V and 1 base from J, with 16 bases in between. The germline V gene has CDR1 GTSNPN and CDR2 SVGIG (reference sequence). The CDR3 length is 15 residues. The DNA for the CDR3 is TGTGCCTGGATAAAGGGAGGCGCCCCGAACACTGAAGCTTTCTTT. Amino acids: CAWIKGGAPNTEAFF.